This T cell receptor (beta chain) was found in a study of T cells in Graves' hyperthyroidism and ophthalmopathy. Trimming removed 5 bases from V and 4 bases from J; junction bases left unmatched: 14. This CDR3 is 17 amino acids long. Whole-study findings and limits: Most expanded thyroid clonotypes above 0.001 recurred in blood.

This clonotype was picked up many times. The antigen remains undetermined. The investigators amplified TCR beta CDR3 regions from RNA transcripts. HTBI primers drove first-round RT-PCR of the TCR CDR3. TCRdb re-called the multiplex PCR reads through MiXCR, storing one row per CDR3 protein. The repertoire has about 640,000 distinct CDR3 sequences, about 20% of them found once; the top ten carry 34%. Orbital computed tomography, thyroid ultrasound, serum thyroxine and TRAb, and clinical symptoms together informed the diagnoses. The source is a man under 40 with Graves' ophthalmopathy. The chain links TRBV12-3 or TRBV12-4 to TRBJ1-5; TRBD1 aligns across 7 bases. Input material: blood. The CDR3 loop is CASSPSPTGTDNQPQHF. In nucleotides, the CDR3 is TGTGCCAGCAGTCCCTCTCCAACCGGGACAGATAATCAGCCCCAGCATTTT.